A selection of T cell receptor beta chains follows, all from one sample in a study of vaccination effects on CD4 cells after COVID-19. No antigens are known for them. Produced via immunoSEQ multiplex PCR; TCRdb's table is partial and in-frame only. The sample yields about 55,000 clones, under 70% seen once. The source was CD4+ T cells from PBMCs cultured with SARS-CoV-2 spike peptides, collected before COVID-19 vaccination. All receptors derive from a human donor who received a COVID-19 vaccine. CDR3s include the opening cysteine and the closing phenylalanine or tryptophan. D genes are given only for firm matches. The size field is filled for only some rows; it gives once, few, many or a size class.

>TRBJ1-6|TRBV9|-|-|16
CASSRASGSYNSPLHF
TGTGCCAGCAGCCGGGCCTCGGGCTCCTATAATTCACCCCTCCACTTT
>TRBJ1-2|TRBV19|TRBD1|-|15
CATEGSGQGTYGYTF
TGTGCCACCGAGGGGTCCGGACAGGGGACCTATGGCTACACCTTC
>TRBJ1-1|TRBV6-5|TRBD1|-|14
CASMRQGLNTEAFF
TGTGCCAGCATGCGACAGGGGTTGAACACTGAAGCTTTCTTT
>TRBJ1-6|TRBV19|TRBD1|-|15
CASSIGTGVYSPLHF
TGTGCCAGTAGTATAGGGACAGGGGTATATTCACCCCTCCACTTT
>TRBJ2-1|TRBV5-1|TRBD2|-|15
CASRRTSDSYNEQFF
TGCGCCAGCAGGAGGACTAGCGACTCCTACAATGAGCAGTTCTTC
>TRBJ1-4|TRBV5-1|-|-|14
CASSLTGTNEKLFF
TGCGCCAGCAGCCTAACAGGGACTAATGAAAAACTGTTTTTT
>TRBJ1-2|TRBV4-1|-|-|15
CASSILGIRSDGYTF
TGCGCCAGCAGCATTCTAGGGATTAGGTCGGATGGCTACACCTTC
>TRBJ1-2|TRBV29-1|-|-|13
CSVEVGGIYGYTF
TGCAGCGTTGAAGTTGGCGGAATCTATGGCTACACCTTC
>TRBJ2-1|TRBV6-1|TRBD2|-|19
CASSDRGLAGSRGSNEQFF
TGTGCCAGCAGTGACCGGGGACTAGCGGGCTCCCGAGGGTCCAATGAGCAGTTCTTC
>TRBJ1-3|TRBV5-4|TRBD1|-|15
CASSLQGAPGNTIYF
TGTGCCAGCAGCTTGCAGGGGGCGCCTGGAAACACCATATATTTT
>TRBJ2-1|TRBV24-1|TRBD2|-|17
CATSDGLAGGGYNEQFF
TGTGCCACCAGTGATGGACTAGCGGGAGGTGGATACAATGAGCAGTTCTTC
>TRBJ1-2|TRBV29-1|-|once|12
CSVEEDSPLYTF
TGCAGCGTTGAAGAAGACAGCCCCCTCTACACCTTC
>TRBJ1-2|TRBV11-1|-|-|14
CASSFSERGYGYTF
TGTGCCAGCAGCTTTTCGGAGCGGGGCTATGGCTACACCTTC
>TRBJ2-3|TRBV12-3/TRBV12-4|-|-|12
CASTLGGGPQYF
TGTGCCAGCACCCTAGGGGGAGGTCCGCAGTATTTT
>TRBJ2-1|TRBV29-1|-|few|17
CSVEDLKGAGGPNEQFF
TGCAGCGTTGAAGATCTCAAGGGGGCGGGAGGCCCAAATGAGCAGTTCTTC
>TRBJ2-1|TRBV4-1|TRBD2|-|16
CASSQAGTSGREQQFF
TGCGCCAGCAGCCAAGCCGGGACTAGCGGGAGGGAGCAGCAGTTCTTC
>TRBJ2-7|TRBV7-9|-|-|12
CASSSSRGEQYF
TGTGCCAGCAGCTCATCAAGGGGCGAGCAGTACTTC